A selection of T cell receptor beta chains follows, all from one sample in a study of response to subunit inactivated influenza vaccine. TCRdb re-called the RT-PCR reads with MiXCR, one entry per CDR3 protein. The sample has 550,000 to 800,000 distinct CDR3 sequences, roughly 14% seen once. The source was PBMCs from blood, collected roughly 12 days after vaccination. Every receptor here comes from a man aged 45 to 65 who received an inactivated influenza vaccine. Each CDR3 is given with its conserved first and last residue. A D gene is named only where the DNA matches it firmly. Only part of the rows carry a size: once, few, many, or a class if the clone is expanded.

CDR3 DNA: TGTGCCAGCAGCGGGGGGACTAGCGGAGGGGTATTGGGCAATGAGCAGTTCTTC
CDR3 protein: CASSGGTSGGVLGNEQFF
V gene: TRBV11-2
D gene: TRBD2
CDR3 length: 18
J gene: TRBJ2-1
clone size: .

CDR3 DNA: TGTGCCAGCAGTCGGGACAGGTTAAAGTCATCACCCCTCCACTTT
CDR3 protein: CASSRDRLKSSPLHF
V gene: TRBV7-9
D gene: TRBD1
CDR3 length: 15
J gene: TRBJ1-6
clone size: many

CDR3 DNA: TGTGCCTGGAGTGTAGGACAGGGTTTAGACTACGAGCAGTACTTC
CDR3 protein: CAWSVGQGLDYEQYF
V gene: TRBV30
D gene: TRBD1
CDR3 length: 15
J gene: TRBJ2-7
clone size: .

CDR3 DNA: TGCGCCAGCAGCCATTCAGTAGCGGGGGGTCACTCCTACGAGCAGTACTTC
CDR3 protein: CASSHSVAGGHSYEQYF
V gene: TRBV4-1
D gene: TRBD2
CDR3 length: 17
J gene: TRBJ2-7
clone size: few

CDR3 DNA: TGTGCCAGCAGTTTTGGGGGGCGAGATACGCAGTATTTT
CDR3 protein: CASSFGGRDTQYF
V gene: TRBV12-3/TRBV12-4
D gene: .
CDR3 length: 13
J gene: TRBJ2-3
clone size: many

CDR3 DNA: TGTGCCAGCAGTTCCCTAGCGACTTACGAGCAGTACTTC
CDR3 protein: CASSSLATYEQYF
V gene: TRBV27
D gene: .
CDR3 length: 13
J gene: TRBJ2-7
clone size: many

CDR3 DNA: TGTGCCAGCACCGACAGGGTAGGAGAGACCCAGTACTTC
CDR3 protein: CASTDRVGETQYF
V gene: TRBV5-6
D gene: TRBD1
CDR3 length: 13
J gene: TRBJ2-5
clone size: .

CDR3 DNA: TGCAGTGCTCTACAAACAACTAATGAAAAACTGTTTTTT
CDR3 protein: CSALQTTNEKLFF
V gene: TRBV20-1
D gene: .
CDR3 length: 13
J gene: TRBJ1-4
clone size: few

CDR3 DNA: TGTGCCACCAGTGATTCTGGGGCGGGGGGACAAGAGACCCAGTACTTC
CDR3 protein: CATSDSGAGGQETQYF
V gene: TRBV24-1
D gene: TRBD2
CDR3 length: 16
J gene: TRBJ2-5
clone size: once

CDR3 DNA: TGTGCCAGCAGCCAATCGGGGAACACTGAAGCTTTCTTT
CDR3 protein: CASSQSGNTEAFF
V gene: TRBV16
D gene: .
CDR3 length: 13
J gene: TRBJ1-1
clone size: many

CDR3 DNA: TGCAGTGCCCAGGACGGCAACCAAGAGACCCAGTACTTC
CDR3 protein: CSAQDGNQETQYF
V gene: TRBV20-1
D gene: .
CDR3 length: 13
J gene: TRBJ2-5
clone size: once

CDR3 DNA: TGCAGTGCAGGCGGGAACTTAGCCAAAAACATTCAGTACTTC
CDR3 protein: CSAGGNLAKNIQYF
V gene: TRBV20-1
D gene: .
CDR3 length: 14
J gene: TRBJ2-4
clone size: .

CDR3 DNA: TGTGCCAGCAGTGGGATCCTAACAGGGAACCTCAACTATGGCTACACCTTC
CDR3 protein: CASSGILTGNLNYGYTF
V gene: TRBV6-1
D gene: .
CDR3 length: 17
J gene: TRBJ1-2
clone size: few

CDR3 DNA: TGCAGCACGATCTCTTGGACTAGCGGGACCTACGAGCAGTACTTC
CDR3 protein: CSTISWTSGTYEQYF
V gene: TRBV29-1
D gene: TRBD2
CDR3 length: 15
J gene: TRBJ2-7
clone size: .

CDR3 DNA: TGTGCCAGCAGCTTAGCGGACTTGAGCTCTGGAAACACCATATATTTT
CDR3 protein: CASSLADLSSGNTIYF
V gene: TRBV7-9
D gene: .
CDR3 length: 16
J gene: TRBJ1-3
clone size: .

CDR3 DNA: TGCAGCGTTGGCCGACTAGCGGGAGGGCCGGATACGCAGTATTTT
CDR3 protein: CSVGRLAGGPDTQYF
V gene: TRBV29-1
D gene: TRBD2
CDR3 length: 15
J gene: TRBJ2-3
clone size: many

CDR3 DNA: TGTGCCAGCACCCTCGGACGGGAAGCCTACGAGCAGTACTTC
CDR3 protein: CASTLGREAYEQYF
V gene: TRBV28
D gene: .
CDR3 length: 14
J gene: TRBJ2-7
clone size: .

CDR3 DNA: TGTGCCATCAGTTACCTAGGAGGGCCTACCGGGGAGCTGTTTTTT
CDR3 protein: CAISYLGGPTGELFF
V gene: TRBV10-3
D gene: .
CDR3 length: 15
J gene: TRBJ2-2
clone size: few

CDR3 DNA: TGCAGTGCTATAGGAGGCGCAACTAATGAAAAACTGTTTTTT
CDR3 protein: CSAIGGATNEKLFF
V gene: TRBV20-1
D gene: .
CDR3 length: 14
J gene: TRBJ1-4
clone size: few

CDR3 DNA: TGCGCCAGCAGCTGGGGTTCCGGGACCCTCGTGGTCAAAAACATTCAGTACTTC
CDR3 protein: CASSWGSGTLVVKNIQYF
V gene: TRBV5-1
D gene: .
CDR3 length: 18
J gene: TRBJ2-4
clone size: .

CDR3 DNA: TGTGCCATCAGTGAGTTAGGCCTAGTGGGCGAGCAGTTCTTC
CDR3 protein: CAISELGLVGEQFF
V gene: TRBV10-3
D gene: .
CDR3 length: 14
J gene: TRBJ2-1
clone size: many

CDR3 DNA: TGCGCCAGCAGCTTGTCCCCGCTCCGCACAGATACGCAGTATTTT
CDR3 protein: CASSLSPLRTDTQYF
V gene: TRBV5-1
D gene: .
CDR3 length: 15
J gene: TRBJ2-3
clone size: once

CDR3 DNA: TGTGCCAGCAGCTCCGGGGGCGTGTTTGGGTGGTACAATGAGCAGTTCTTC
CDR3 protein: CASSSGGVFGWYNEQFF
V gene: TRBV5-6
D gene: .
CDR3 length: 17
J gene: TRBJ2-1
clone size: .

CDR3 DNA: TGTGCCAGCAGCCAAGGTTTGGGGGCGGGTGAGACCCAGTACTTC
CDR3 protein: CASSQGLGAGETQYF
V gene: TRBV3-1
D gene: .
CDR3 length: 15
J gene: TRBJ2-5
clone size: few

CDR3 DNA: TGTGCCAGCTCCAGGGCCGGACTAGCGGGGATAACAGCGGCCGGGGAGCTGTTTTTT
CDR3 protein: CASSRAGLAGITAAGELFF
V gene: TRBV9
D gene: TRBD2
CDR3 length: 19
J gene: TRBJ2-2
clone size: many

CDR3 DNA: TGTGCCAGTAGTCGGTGGATTACGGACGAGCAGTACTTC
CDR3 protein: CASSRWITDEQYF
V gene: TRBV19
D gene: .
CDR3 length: 13
J gene: TRBJ2-7
clone size: .

CDR3 DNA: TGTGCCAGCAGCTTAACGGTTCGTTCCTACAATGAGCAGTTCTTC
CDR3 protein: CASSLTVRSYNEQFF
V gene: TRBV7-6
D gene: .
CDR3 length: 15
J gene: TRBJ2-1
clone size: few

CDR3 DNA: TGTGCCAGCAGCCCCGAGCGGGGACAGAGCTCCTACAATGAGCAGTTCTTC
CDR3 protein: CASSPERGQSSYNEQFF
V gene: TRBV7-9
D gene: .
CDR3 length: 17
J gene: TRBJ2-1
clone size: .

CDR3 DNA: TGCAGCGTAGTGACAGGGGCCTACAATGAGCAGTTCTTC
CDR3 protein: CSVVTGAYNEQFF
V gene: TRBV29-1
D gene: TRBD1
CDR3 length: 13
J gene: TRBJ2-1
clone size: many

CDR3 DNA: TGTGCCAGCAGTCCAATTAGCGGGGGAACCTACAATGAGCAGTTCTTC
CDR3 protein: CASSPISGGTYNEQFF
V gene: TRBV12-3/TRBV12-4
D gene: TRBD2
CDR3 length: 16
J gene: TRBJ2-1
clone size: .

CDR3 DNA: TGCAGCGTAGGTTATGGGAGGGCCAATGAGCAGTTCTTC
CDR3 protein: CSVGYGRANEQFF
V gene: TRBV29-1
D gene: TRBD2
CDR3 length: 13
J gene: TRBJ2-1
clone size: .

CDR3 DNA: TGTGCCAGCAGCGACCCGTGGGGCTCCTACAATGAGCAGTTCTTC
CDR3 protein: CASSDPWGSYNEQFF
V gene: TRBV7-6
D gene: .
CDR3 length: 15
J gene: TRBJ2-1
clone size: few

CDR3 DNA: TGTGCCAGCAGCAATTTTGCAGGGAGCTATGGCTACACCTTC
CDR3 protein: CASSNFAGSYGYTF
V gene: TRBV7-9
D gene: .
CDR3 length: 14
J gene: TRBJ1-2
clone size: .

CDR3 DNA: TGTGCCAGCAGCCCTACTTGGGGGCGCAATCAGCCCCAGCATTTT
CDR3 protein: CASSPTWGRNQPQHF
V gene: TRBV7-2
D gene: .
CDR3 length: 15
J gene: TRBJ1-5
clone size: many

CDR3 DNA: TGTGCCACCTCACAGGACTCCTACGAGCAGTACTTC
CDR3 protein: CATSQDSYEQYF
V gene: TRBV24-1
D gene: .
CDR3 length: 12
J gene: TRBJ2-7
clone size: .

CDR3 DNA: TGCAGCGTCACAGACCGGGGGGCTGATGGCTACACCTTC
CDR3 protein: CSVTDRGADGYTF
V gene: TRBV29-1
D gene: .
CDR3 length: 13
J gene: TRBJ1-2
clone size: many

CDR3 DNA: TGCGCCAGCAGCTCCGGGACCTCCGGGGCCGGGGAGCTGTTTTTT
CDR3 protein: CASSSGTSGAGELFF
V gene: TRBV5-1
D gene: .
CDR3 length: 15
J gene: TRBJ2-2
clone size: .

CDR3 DNA: TGTGCCAGCAGCGCCGTAGATTTAGAGACCCAGTACTTC
CDR3 protein: CASSAVDLETQYF
V gene: TRBV7-2
D gene: .
CDR3 length: 13
J gene: TRBJ2-5
clone size: .

CDR3 DNA: TGCGCCAGCAGCTTGGTGGGACAAAACACCGGGGAGCTGTTTTTT
CDR3 protein: CASSLVGQNTGELFF
V gene: TRBV5-1
D gene: .
CDR3 length: 15
J gene: TRBJ2-2
clone size: many

CDR3 DNA: TGTGCCAGCAGTGGGTTAGCGGGGGGCACTGAAGCTTTCTTT
CDR3 protein: CASSGLAGGTEAFF
V gene: TRBV28
D gene: .
CDR3 length: 14
J gene: TRBJ1-1
clone size: .

CDR3 DNA: TGTGCCAGCATATCAGACGAGGGTCGGCCCCAGCATTTT
CDR3 protein: CASISDEGRPQHF
V gene: TRBV6-2/TRBV6-3
D gene: .
CDR3 length: 13
J gene: TRBJ1-5
clone size: .

CDR3 DNA: TGTGCCAGCAGCCAGAGGGACAGGAGGATAAGGGAGCAGTACTTC
CDR3 protein: CASSQRDRRIREQYF
V gene: TRBV3-1
D gene: TRBD1
CDR3 length: 15
J gene: TRBJ2-7
clone size: few

CDR3 DNA: TGCGCCAGCAGCCCCAGGGAGACAGGGAGCGGCTACGAGCAGTACTTC
CDR3 protein: CASSPRETGSGYEQYF
V gene: TRBV4-1
D gene: TRBD1
CDR3 length: 16
J gene: TRBJ2-7
clone size: .

CDR3 DNA: TGTGCCAGCAGCATACTCAGGGGTGATTCACCCCTCCACTTT
CDR3 protein: CASSILRGDSPLHF
V gene: TRBV5-5
D gene: .
CDR3 length: 14
J gene: TRBJ1-6
clone size: few

CDR3 DNA: TGTGCCAGCGGCCCCGGGCTCCTCTGCCCGCAGTACTTC
CDR3 protein: CASGPGLLCPQYF
V gene: TRBV12-3/TRBV12-4
D gene: .
CDR3 length: 13
J gene: TRBJ2-7
clone size: .

CDR3 DNA: TGTGCCAGCACTAGAGGGACTGCGGGCGAGCAGTACTTC
CDR3 protein: CASTRGTAGEQYF
V gene: TRBV6-6
D gene: .
CDR3 length: 13
J gene: TRBJ2-7
clone size: .

CDR3 DNA: TGCAGTGCGTCTGGACAGGTCACTGAAGCTTTCTTT
CDR3 protein: CSASGQVTEAFF
V gene: TRBV20-1
D gene: TRBD1
CDR3 length: 12
J gene: TRBJ1-1
clone size: .

CDR3 DNA: TGCAGTGCTTTGACGGGGAACACTGAAGCTTTCTTT
CDR3 protein: CSALTGNTEAFF
V gene: TRBV20-1
D gene: .
CDR3 length: 12
J gene: TRBJ1-1
clone size: .

CDR3 DNA: TGTGCCATCAGTCGTGGGACAGGTCCCTACGAGCAGTACTTC
CDR3 protein: CAISRGTGPYEQYF
V gene: TRBV24-1
D gene: TRBD1
CDR3 length: 14
J gene: TRBJ2-7
clone size: many